These T cell receptor beta chains were read from a single sample in a study of STAT5B mutations in CD4+ large granular lymphocyte leukemia. Method: immunoSEQ multiplex PCR; TCRdb's copy keeps in-frame clones and lacks some. The sample yields around 30,000 clones, 74% seen once. Sequenced sample: CD4+ T cells from blood buffy coats. All receptors derive from a human donor in good health. Each CDR3 is given with its conserved first and last residue. D genes are given only for firm matches. Size values are once, few and many counts, or a class for expanded clones, and some rows have none.

abundance	j_gene	d_gene	v_gene	CDR3aa	CDR3nt
NA	TRBJ1-2	NA	TRBV5-6	CASSLAEGYYGYTF	TGTGCCAGCAGCTTGGCTGAGGGGTACTATGGCTACACCTTC
NA	TRBJ1-1	TRBD1	TRBV5-1	CASSLAGQGYTEAFF	TGCGCCAGCAGCTTGGCCGGACAGGGGTACACTGAAGCTTTCTTT
NA	TRBJ1-5	NA	TRBV10-2	CASSEGTRGNQPQHF	TGCGCCAGCAGTGAGGGGACGAGGGGCAATCAGCCCCAGCATTTT
NA	TRBJ1-1	NA	TRBV11-2	CASSLSRGTEAFF	TGTGCCAGCAGCTTATCCAGAGGGACTGAAGCTTTCTTT
NA	TRBJ1-5	TRBD1	TRBV4-1	CASSQDWDRVRGQPQHF	TGCGCCAGCAGCCAGGATTGGGACAGGGTAAGGGGTCAGCCCCAGCATTTT
few	TRBJ1-5	NA	TRBV5-1	CASSYDSNQPQHF	TGCGCCAGCAGCTACGATAGCAATCAGCCCCAGCATTTT
NA	TRBJ2-7	TRBD2	TRBV12-5	CASAAIAGGSEQYF	TGTGCTAGTGCCGCTATAGCGGGAGGAAGCGAGCAGTACTTC
once	TRBJ1-5	TRBD1	TRBV27	CASSSLGDRSNQPQHF	TGTGCCAGCAGTTCATTGGGGGACAGAAGCAATCAGCCCCAGCATTTT
NA	TRBJ2-5	NA	TRBV19	CASSSRTVYQETQYF	TGTGCCAGTAGTTCCAGGACAGTATACCAAGAGACCCAGTACTTC
NA	TRBJ1-5	NA	TRBV2	CASSPLNREQPQHF	TGTGCCAGCAGTCCACTCAACAGGGAACAGCCCCAGCATTTT
few	TRBJ2-2	NA	TRBV9	CASSVDVSGTGELFF	TGTGCCAGCAGCGTAGATGTTAGCGGCACCGGGGAGCTGTTTTTT
NA	TRBJ2-1	NA	TRBV19	CASSIGLSSSYNEQFF	TGTGCCAGTAGTATAGGTCTATCGAGCTCCTACAATGAGCAGTTCTTC
NA	TRBJ2-2	TRBD2	TRBV5-1	CASRPGLAGAANTGELFF	TGCGCCAGCAGACCCGGACTAGCGGGGGCCGCGAACACCGGGGAGCTGTTTTTT
NA	TRBJ2-5	NA	TRBV2	CASNRLGKTQYF	TGTGCCAGCAACAGGCTTGGGAAGACCCAGTACTTC
NA	TRBJ1-2	TRBD1	TRBV6-5	CASATGGARGYTF	TGTGCCAGCGCGACAGGGGGCGCGAGGGGCTACACCTTC
few	TRBJ1-1	NA	TRBV2	CASSDRGGTQSWGTEAFF	TGTGCCAGCAGTGATCGGGGGGGCACACAAAGCTGGGGCACTGAAGCTTTCTTT
few	TRBJ2-2	TRBD2	TRBV19	CASSISSGRSGGELFF	TGTGCCAGTAGTATCAGTAGCGGGAGGTCTGGCGGGGAGCTGTTTTTT
NA	TRBJ2-3	NA	TRBV11-2	CASSPLGAITDTQYF	TGTGCCAGCAGCCCACTCGGGGCCATCACAGATACGCAGTATTTT
NA	TRBJ1-2	TRBD1	TRBV6-1	CASIIDRGNYGYTF	TGTGCCAGCATCATCGACAGGGGAAACTATGGCTACACCTTC
few	TRBJ1-1	NA	TRBV29-1	CSLLGGPEAFF	TGCAGCCTCCTAGGGGGGCCTGAAGCTTTCTTT
few	TRBJ2-1	NA	TRBV6-6	CASSPPEGEQFF	TGTGCCAGCAGCCCGCCCGAGGGAGAGCAGTTCTTC
NA	TRBJ2-7	NA	TRBV21-1	CASSRTGETAPSYEQYF	TGTGCCAGCAGCAGAACGGGTGAGACAGCACCATCCTACGAGCAGTACTTC
NA	TRBJ2-5	NA	TRBV6-4	CASSDEMGETQYF	TGTGCCAGCAGTGACGAGATGGGGGAGACCCAGTACTTC
NA	TRBJ2-3	TRBD2	TRBV19	CASRKYTSGGQDTQYF	TGTGCCAGTAGGAAGTATACTAGCGGGGGCCAAGATACGCAGTATTTT
NA	TRBJ2-1	NA	TRBV5-6	CASSLSAPSGRTSYNEQFF	TGTGCCAGCAGCTTAAGTGCCCCCTCGGGACGCACATCCTACAATGAGCAGTTCTTC
NA	TRBJ2-1	TRBD1	TRBV7-2	CASSFNRDSYNEQFF	TGTGCCAGCAGCTTCAACCGGGACAGTTACAATGAGCAGTTCTTC
NA	TRBJ2-2	NA	TRBV7-3	CASSQSSGRGELFF	TGTGCCAGCAGCCAAAGCTCCGGGAGAGGGGAGCTGTTTTTT
NA	TRBJ1-2	NA	TRBV27	CASSLSGNNYGYTF	TGTGCCAGCAGTTTATCTGGCAATAACTATGGCTACACCTTC
NA	TRBJ2-6	NA	TRBV10-3	CAISESPGSLTSGANVLTF	TGTGCCATCAGTGAGTCGCCAGGGTCCCTCACCTCTGGGGCCAACGTCCTGACTTTC
NA	TRBJ2-2	TRBD1	TRBV5-1	CASSTDRGLAGELFF	TGCGCCAGCAGCACCGACAGGGGGTTGGCCGGGGAGCTGTTTTTT
NA	TRBJ2-6	TRBD1	TRBV10-3	CAISGGQGGTGANVLTF	TGTGCCATCTCAGGCGGACAGGGGGGGACTGGGGCCAACGTCCTGACTTTC
NA	TRBJ2-3	NA	TRBV5-1	CASSLSGPGTDTQYF	TGCGCCAGCAGCTTGAGCGGCCCGGGAACAGATACGCAGTATTTT
NA	TRBJ2-5	TRBD2	TRBV15	CATSRDPVAGDPLHAIETQYF	TGTGCCACCAGCAGAGACCCTGTGGCGGGGGACCCTCTACATGCAATTGAGACCCAGTACTTC
NA	TRBJ2-4	NA	TRBV5-4	CASSFGVAKNIQYF	TGTGCCAGCAGCTTCGGGGTAGCCAAAAACATTCAGTACTTC
NA	TRBJ1-3	TRBD1	TRBV7-9	CASSLDRGTGNTIYF	TGTGCCAGCAGCTTAGACAGGGGAACTGGAAACACCATATATTTT
once	TRBJ2-7	TRBD2	TRBV25-1	CASSPNGLAGEQYF	TGTGCCAGCAGCCCCAATGGACTAGCGGGCGAGCAGTACTTC
NA	TRBJ1-6	NA	TRBV4-2	CASSPTRGDFGSPLHF	TGTGCCAGCAGCCCCACCCGCGGGGACTTTGGTTCACCCCTCCACTTT
NA	TRBJ2-3	NA	TRBV7-9	CASSLGLGADTQYF	TGTGCCAGCAGCTTAGGACTAGGGGCAGATACGCAGTATTTT
few	TRBJ1-5	NA	TRBV30	CAWRQDRNQPQHF	TGTGCCTGGCGACAGGATCGAAATCAGCCCCAGCATTTT
NA	TRBJ2-2	NA	TRBV19	CASSQGTLTGELFF	TGTGCCAGTTCCCAGGGAACTTTAACCGGGGAGCTGTTTTTT
few	TRBJ2-7	NA	TRBV30	CAQENGRPPYEQYF	TGTGCCCAAGAGAATGGACGGCCCCCCTACGAGCAGTACTTC
NA	TRBJ2-2	NA	TRBV5-1	CASSLRALGTGELFF	TGCGCCAGCAGCTTGAGGGCCCTAGGAACCGGGGAGCTGTTTTTT
NA	TRBJ1-2	NA	TRBV10-3	CAISEAAGQLKGYTF	TGTGCCATCAGTGAGGCGGCAGGGCAACTAAAGGGCTACACCTTC